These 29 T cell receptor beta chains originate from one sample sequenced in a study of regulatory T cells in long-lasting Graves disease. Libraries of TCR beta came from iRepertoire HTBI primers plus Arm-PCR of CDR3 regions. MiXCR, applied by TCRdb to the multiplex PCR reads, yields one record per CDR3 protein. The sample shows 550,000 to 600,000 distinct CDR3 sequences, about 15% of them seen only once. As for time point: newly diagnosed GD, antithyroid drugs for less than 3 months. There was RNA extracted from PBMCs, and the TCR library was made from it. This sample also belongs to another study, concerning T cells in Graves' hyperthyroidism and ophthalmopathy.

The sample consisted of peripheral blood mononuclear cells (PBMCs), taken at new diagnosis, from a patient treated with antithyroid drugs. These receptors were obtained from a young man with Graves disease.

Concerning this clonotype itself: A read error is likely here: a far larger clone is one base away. The CDR3 sequence: CASSRQARREGETQYF. DNA of the CDR3: TGTGCCAGCAGCAGACAAGCTCGACGGGAGGGGGAGACCCAGTACTTC. V and J are TRBV11-2 and TRBJ2-5, with 8 bases that match TRBD2. Losses at the gene ends were 5 bases for V and 5 bases for J; bases not matched to a gene: 13. CDR3 length: 16 residues. Germline CDR1 is SGHAT and CDR2 is FQNNGV.

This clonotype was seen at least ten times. DNA for the CDR3: TGTGCCAGCAGTTTGAGTCATTGGAACGAGCAGTACTTC. It encodes CASSLSHWNEQYF. The chain couples TRBV27 to TRBJ2-7; D is unresolved. In germline, CDR1 is MNHEY, CDR2 SMNVEV (reference sequence). V lost 3 bases and J lost 5, with 11 bases in between. This CDR3 has 13 residues.

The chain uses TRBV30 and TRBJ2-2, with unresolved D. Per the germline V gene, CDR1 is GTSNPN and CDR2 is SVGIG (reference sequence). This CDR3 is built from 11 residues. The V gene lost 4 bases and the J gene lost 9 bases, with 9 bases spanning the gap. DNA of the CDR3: TGTGCCTGGACGGACCTCCGGGAGCTGTTTTTT. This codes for CAWTDLRELFF. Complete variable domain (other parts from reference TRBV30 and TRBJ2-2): SQTIHQWPATLVQPVGSPLSLECTVEGTSNPNLYWYRQAAGRGLQLLFYSVGIGQISSEVPQNLSASRPQDRQFILSSKKLLLSDSGFYLCAWTDLRELFFGEGSRLTVL.

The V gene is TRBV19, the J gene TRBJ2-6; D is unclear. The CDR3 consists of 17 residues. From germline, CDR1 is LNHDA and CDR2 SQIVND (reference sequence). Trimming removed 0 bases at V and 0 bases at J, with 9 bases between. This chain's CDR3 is CASSIEGRLSGANVLTF. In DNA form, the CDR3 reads TGTGCCAGTAGTATAGAAGGCCGTCTCTCTGGGGCCAACGTCCTGACTTTC.

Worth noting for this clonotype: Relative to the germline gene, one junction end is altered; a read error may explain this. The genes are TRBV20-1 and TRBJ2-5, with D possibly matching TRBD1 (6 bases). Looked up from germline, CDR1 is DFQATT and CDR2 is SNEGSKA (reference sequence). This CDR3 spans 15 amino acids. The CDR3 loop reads CSARGADSSQGTQYF. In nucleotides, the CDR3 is TGCAGTGCTAGAGGTGCGGACAGCTCCCAAGGGACCCAGTACTTC.

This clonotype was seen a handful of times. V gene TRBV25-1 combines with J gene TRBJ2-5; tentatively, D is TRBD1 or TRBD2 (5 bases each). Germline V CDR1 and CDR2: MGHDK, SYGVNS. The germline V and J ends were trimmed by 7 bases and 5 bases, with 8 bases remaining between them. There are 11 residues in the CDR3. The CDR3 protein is CASTEGETQYF. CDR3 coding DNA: TGTGCCAGCACCGAGGGGGAGACCCAGTACTTC.

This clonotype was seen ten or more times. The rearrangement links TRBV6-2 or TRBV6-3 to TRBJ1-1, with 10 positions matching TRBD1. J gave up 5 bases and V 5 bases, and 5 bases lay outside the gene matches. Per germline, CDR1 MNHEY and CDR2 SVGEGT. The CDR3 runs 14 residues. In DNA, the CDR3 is TGTGCCAGCAGTCCCGACAGGGGGCGAACTGAAGCTTTCTTT. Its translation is CASSPDRGRTEAFF.

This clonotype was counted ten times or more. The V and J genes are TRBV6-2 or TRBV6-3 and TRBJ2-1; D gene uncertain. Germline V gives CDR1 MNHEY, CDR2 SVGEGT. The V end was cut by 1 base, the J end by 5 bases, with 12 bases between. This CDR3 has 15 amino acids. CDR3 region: CASSYWANVDNEQFF. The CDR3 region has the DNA TGTGCCAGCAGTTACTGGGCTAATGTTGACAATGAGCAGTTCTTC.

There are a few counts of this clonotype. In nucleotides, the CDR3 is TGTGCCAGCTCATTCGGACAGGGCAGCACTGGGGCCAACGTCCTGACTTTC. It specifies CASSFGQGSTGANVLTF. The chain is built from TRBV18 and TRBJ2-6, with 8 bases that match TRBD1. The V gene end was trimmed by 5 bases and the J gene end by 2 bases; junction bases not matched to a gene: 8. Germline CDR1 is KGHSH and CDR2 is LQKENI. There are 17 residues in the CDR3.

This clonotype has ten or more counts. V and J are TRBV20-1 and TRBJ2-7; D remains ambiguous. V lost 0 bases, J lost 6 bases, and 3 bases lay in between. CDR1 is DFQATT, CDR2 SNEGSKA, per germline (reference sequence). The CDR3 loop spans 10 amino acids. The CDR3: CSARDIEQYF. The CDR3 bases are TGCAGTGCTAGAGATATCGAGCAGTACTTC.

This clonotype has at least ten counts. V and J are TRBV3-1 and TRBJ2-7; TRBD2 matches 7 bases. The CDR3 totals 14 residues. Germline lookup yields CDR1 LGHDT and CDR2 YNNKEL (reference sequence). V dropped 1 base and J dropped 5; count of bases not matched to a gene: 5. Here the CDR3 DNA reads TGTGCCAGCAGCCAAGTCGCGGGAGAGGACGAGCAGTACTTC. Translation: CASSQVAGEDEQYF.

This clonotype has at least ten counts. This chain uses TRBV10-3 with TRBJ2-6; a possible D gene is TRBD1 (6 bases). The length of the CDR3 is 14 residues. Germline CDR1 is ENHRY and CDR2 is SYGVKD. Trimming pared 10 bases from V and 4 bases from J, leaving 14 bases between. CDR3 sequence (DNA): TGTGCCAGTTCTACAGGGTCCGGGGCCAACGTCCTGACTTTC. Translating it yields CASSTGSGANVLTF.

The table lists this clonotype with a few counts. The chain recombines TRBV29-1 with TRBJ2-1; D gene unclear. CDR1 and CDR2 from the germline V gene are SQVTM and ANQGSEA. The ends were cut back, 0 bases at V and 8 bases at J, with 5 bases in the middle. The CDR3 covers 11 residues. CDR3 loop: CSVEDTDEQFF. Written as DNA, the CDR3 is TGCAGCGTTGAAGATACCGATGAGCAGTTCTTC.

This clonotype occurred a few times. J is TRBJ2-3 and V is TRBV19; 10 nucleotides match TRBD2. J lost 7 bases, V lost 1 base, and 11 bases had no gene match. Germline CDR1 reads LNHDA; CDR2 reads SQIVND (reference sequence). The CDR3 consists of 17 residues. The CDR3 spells CASSIVGTSGNRHTQYF. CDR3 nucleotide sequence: TGTGCCAGTAGTATAGTCGGTACTAGCGGGAACCGTCATACGCAGTATTTT.

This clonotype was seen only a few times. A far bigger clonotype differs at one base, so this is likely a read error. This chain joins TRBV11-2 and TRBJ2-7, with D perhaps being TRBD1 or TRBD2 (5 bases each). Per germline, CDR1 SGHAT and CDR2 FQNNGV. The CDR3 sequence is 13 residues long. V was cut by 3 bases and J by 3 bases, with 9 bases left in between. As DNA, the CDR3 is TGTGCCAGCAGCTTCCGGGACCTCTACGAGCAGTACTTC. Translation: CASSFRDLYEQYF.

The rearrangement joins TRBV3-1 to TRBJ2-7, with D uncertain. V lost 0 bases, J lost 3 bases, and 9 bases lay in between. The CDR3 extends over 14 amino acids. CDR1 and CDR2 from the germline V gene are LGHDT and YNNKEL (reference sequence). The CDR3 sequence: CASSQETAFYEQYF. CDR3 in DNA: TGTGCCAGCAGCCAAGAAACGGCCTTCTACGAGCAGTACTTC.

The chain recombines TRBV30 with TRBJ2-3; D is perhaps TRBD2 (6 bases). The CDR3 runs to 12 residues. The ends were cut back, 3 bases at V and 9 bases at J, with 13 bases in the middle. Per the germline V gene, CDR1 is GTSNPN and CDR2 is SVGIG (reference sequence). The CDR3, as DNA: TGTGCCTGGAGCCTTGGGACTGCAACGCAGTATTTT. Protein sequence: CAWSLGTATQYF.

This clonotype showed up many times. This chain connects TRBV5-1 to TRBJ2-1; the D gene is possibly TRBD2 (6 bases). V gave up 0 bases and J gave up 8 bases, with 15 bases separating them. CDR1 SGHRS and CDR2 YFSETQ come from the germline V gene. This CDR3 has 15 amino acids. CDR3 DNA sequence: TGCGCCAGCAGCTTGGACCGTATTGGAGGGGATGAGCAGTTCTTC. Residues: CASSLDRIGGDEQFF.

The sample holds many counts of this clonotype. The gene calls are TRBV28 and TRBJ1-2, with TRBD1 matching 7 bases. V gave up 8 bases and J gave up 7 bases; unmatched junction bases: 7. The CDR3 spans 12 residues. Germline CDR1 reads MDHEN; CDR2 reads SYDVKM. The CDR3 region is CASLDRDSGYTF. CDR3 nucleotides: TGTGCCAGCCTCGACAGGGATAGTGGCTACACCTTC.

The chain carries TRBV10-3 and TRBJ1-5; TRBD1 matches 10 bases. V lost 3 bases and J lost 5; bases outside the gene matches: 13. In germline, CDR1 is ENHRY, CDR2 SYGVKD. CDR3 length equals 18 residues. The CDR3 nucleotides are TGTGCCATCAGTGAACTTATCGGGACAGGGGCAAAGGATCAGCCCCAGCATTTT. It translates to CAISELIGTGAKDQPQHF.

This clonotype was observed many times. CDR3 protein: CSVRPNLPYEQYF. As DNA, the CDR3 is TGCAGCGTTAGACCAAACTTACCCTACGAGCAGTACTTC. The chain links TRBV29-1 to TRBJ2-7; unclear D gene. CDR1 and CDR2 from the germline V gene are SQVTM and ANQGSEA. Trimming pared 5 bases from V and 2 bases from J, leaving 13 bases between. This CDR3 contains 13 residues.

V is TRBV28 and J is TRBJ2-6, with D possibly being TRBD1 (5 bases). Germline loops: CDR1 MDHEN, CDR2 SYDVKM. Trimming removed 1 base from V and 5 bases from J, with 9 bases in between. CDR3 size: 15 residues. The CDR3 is CASSLSQAWANVLTF. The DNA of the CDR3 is TGTGCCAGCAGTTTATCACAGGCGTGGGCCAACGTCCTGACTTTC.

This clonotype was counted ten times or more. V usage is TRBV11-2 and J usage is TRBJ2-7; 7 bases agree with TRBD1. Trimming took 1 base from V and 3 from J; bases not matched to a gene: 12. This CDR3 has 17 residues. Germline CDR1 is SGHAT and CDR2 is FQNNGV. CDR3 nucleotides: TGTGCCAGCAGCTTAGGATCGGCACAGGGGCTGATCTACGAGCAGTACTTC. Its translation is CASSLGSAQGLIYEQYF.

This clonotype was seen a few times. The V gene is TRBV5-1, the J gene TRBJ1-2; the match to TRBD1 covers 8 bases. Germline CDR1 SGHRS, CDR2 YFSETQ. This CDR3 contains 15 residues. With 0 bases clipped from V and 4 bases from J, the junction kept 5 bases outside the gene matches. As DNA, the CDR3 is TGCGCCAGCAGCTTGGGGGCAGGGGGCCCCTATGGCTACACCTTC. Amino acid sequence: CASSLGAGGPYGYTF.

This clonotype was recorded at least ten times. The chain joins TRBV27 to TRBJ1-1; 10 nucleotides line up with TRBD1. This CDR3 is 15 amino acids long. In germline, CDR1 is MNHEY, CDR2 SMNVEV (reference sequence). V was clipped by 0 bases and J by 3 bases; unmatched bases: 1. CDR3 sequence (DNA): TGTGCCAGCAGTTTATCGACAGGGGGCCACACTGAAGCTTTCTTT. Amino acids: CASSLSTGGHTEAFF.

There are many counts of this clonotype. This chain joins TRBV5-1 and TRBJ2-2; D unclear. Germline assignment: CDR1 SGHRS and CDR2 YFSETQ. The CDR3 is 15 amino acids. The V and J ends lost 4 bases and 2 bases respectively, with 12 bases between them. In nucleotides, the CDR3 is TGCGCCAGCAGCGAGGCCGCTTCAAACACCGGGGAGCTGTTTTTT. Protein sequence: CASSEAASNTGELFF.

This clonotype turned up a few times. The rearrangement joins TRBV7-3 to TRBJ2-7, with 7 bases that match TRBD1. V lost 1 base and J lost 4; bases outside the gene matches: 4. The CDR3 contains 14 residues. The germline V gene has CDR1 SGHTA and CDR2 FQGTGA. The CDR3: CASSLMGQPYEQYF. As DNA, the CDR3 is TGTGCCAGCAGCTTAATGGGACAGCCTTACGAGCAGTACTTC.

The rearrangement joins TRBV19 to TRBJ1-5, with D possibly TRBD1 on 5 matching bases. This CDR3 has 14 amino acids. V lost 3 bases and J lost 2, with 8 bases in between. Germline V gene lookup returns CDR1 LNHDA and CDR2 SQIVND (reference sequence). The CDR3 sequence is CASSIQGGNQPQHF. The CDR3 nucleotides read TGTGCCAGTAGTATCCAGGGAGGCAATCAGCCCCAGCATTTT.

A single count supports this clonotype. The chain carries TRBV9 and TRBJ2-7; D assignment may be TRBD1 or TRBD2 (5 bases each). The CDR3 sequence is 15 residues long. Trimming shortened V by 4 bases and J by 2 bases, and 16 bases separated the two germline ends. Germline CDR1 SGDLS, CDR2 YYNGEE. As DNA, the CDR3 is TGTGCCAGCAGCTCAGGGCGGGTGGGGGCCTACGAGCAGTACTTC. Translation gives CASSSGRVGAYEQYF.